This T cell receptor beta chain was captured by sequencing in a study of blood T cells in healthy people across ages (dated by TCRdb to 2015 to 2017). Notes on the research overall: In model experiments, roughly one uniquely barcoded TCR beta cDNA molecule per two T cells was captured by template switching. Donors were grouped into four age groups: young (average approximately 15 years), middle-aged (around 39), aged (roughly 62) and long-lived (around 80). Age-related changes in TCR beta repertoire diversity were measured in the study by deep sequencing normalized with unique cDNA molecular identifiers. The study analyzed two additional independent replicas of 1 million unique cDNA reads from the same blood draw for two donors, one aged 18 to 30 and one aged 80 or older.

Here is what the overall study found, with its caveats: The percentage of naive T cells measured by flow cytometry correlated strongly with observed TCR beta diversity. Because donor CMV infection status was unknown, age-related changes in expanded clonotypes were potentially confounded. Compared with the aged group, the long-lived group had more naive CD4+ T cells, fewer expanded clones and increased TCR diversity, a pattern suggesting age selection. Conclusive comparison of naive and antigen-experienced compartments was prevented by the profiling of bulk unsorted PBMCs. Estimates of total diversity based on one million sequenced T cells were regarded as lower bounds and as underestimates. As age increased, observed TCR beta diversity per million T cells dropped in a roughly linear way, and a significant reduction was already evident by age roughly 36.

The donors were roughly 40 Caucasian individuals from Russia, aged roughly 6 to 90 years, who were systemically healthy. Each donor gave 9.5 to 10 milliliters of peripheral blood, drawn into EDTA-treated Vacutainer tubes. Ficoll-Paque density-gradient centrifugation was used to isolate PBMCs, with at least 7 million per sample. Trizol reagent was used to extract total RNA from the PBMCs, yielding at least 6 micrograms per sample. Naive CD45RAhigh/CD27high T cell percentages were measured by flow cytometry on a PBMC aliquot from every donor. Library creation used 5' RACE. Instrument used: Illumina HiSeq 2500. A second about 7 to 11 cycle PCR used a sample-barcoded 5' primer and a J-beta primer mix. Each TCR beta cDNA molecule received a unique molecular identifier from a template-switch 5' adaptor carrying 12 random nucleotides. Each sample yielded at least 2.5 million CDR3-containing paired-end reads. First-strand cDNA was synthesized from all RNA with the Mint cDNA synthesis kit, primed by a TRBC-specific oligonucleotide. All cDNA was treated with uracil-DNA glycosylase and then went through a first 18-cycle PCR with the universal primers M1SS and BC2_uni_R. From the authors' description of their analysis: For normalization, 1 million high-quality reads were randomly selected from each sample, with every read carrying a distinct molecular identifier. Instead of being binned into consensus sequences, reads that shared molecular identifiers were thrown out. MiTCR, with a Q25 quality threshold and the strictest error-elimination algorithm, was used for CDR3 identification, clonotype clustering and error correction. A nonparametric unseen species model using Euler transformation provided a lower-bound estimate of total TCR beta diversity. TCRdb trimmed the raw reads at Q25, called clones with MiXCR and kept productive beta chains. Rows merge per CDR3 protein into single entries with the most common DNA and genes. The V and J calls follow TCRdb's processing rather than the paper's. The sample table holds under 700,000 distinct CDR3 sequences, of which under 30% were seen once. Around 10% of the sample is taken by the ten largest.

Trimming removed 5 bases from V and 2 bases from J, leaving 12 bases between the germline ends. The CDR3 runs 14 amino acids, cysteine and phenylalanine included. Only the CDR3 DNA is retained, 42 bases long and in frame from the first base. CDR1 MNHEY and CDR2 SMNVEV were looked up in the germline V gene (reference sequence). Worth noting for this clonotype: This receptor's antigen is unknown. No base qualities exist here, and no much larger clone lies one base off it.

These data are also associated with another study on T cells of mothers and their children. The second investigation adds: Nine systemically healthy Caucasian individuals served as donors, namely three mothers together with their six children. cDNA synthesis consumed the entire amount of extracted RNA, loaded at approximately 1.6 ug RNA in each 15 ul reaction. In the second PCR, the M1S primer added sample barcodes and 2-4 random nucleotides. Over 9.5 million TCR beta CDR3 reads were obtained for each mother, and some 3 million reads were obtained for each child. In both related and unrelated pairs, thymic selection shapes the output of TCR recombination in a similar way, with inherited differences having only a minor effect. Related mother-child pairs always showed normalized repertoire overlap that was slightly higher than in unrelated mother-child pairs, though the difference was never significant. Persistent microchimeric T cell clones were not detected, at a sensitivity of about 99 clones per million clonotypes. The study used deep NGS to compare TCR beta repertoires of mothers and children, seeking features distinguishing related mother-child pairs from unrelated individuals. The mean age was roughly 40 +/- 4 years for the mothers and about 12 +/- 4 years for the children. After adapters were ligated using NEBNext reagents, the libraries underwent 100+100 nt paired-end sequencing on an Illumina HiSeq 2000. Mother and child libraries were prepared a month apart and sequenced in separate runs to prevent cross-contamination. Between roughly 450,000 and 2,200,000 distinct TCR beta clonotypes were identified per donor. Naive TCR beta clonotypes were estimated from low-frequency clonotypes matched to each donor's FACS-determined naive share, without sorting.

This receptor was obtained from a boy between 5 and 17 years old in good health. The V and J genes are TRBV27 and TRBJ2-5; TRBD1 is a possible D gene, resting on 5 matching bases. The source material was blood. This receptor has the CDR3 CASSRLDRQETQYF. In nucleotides, the sequence is TGTGCCAGCAGTAGACTTGACAGACAAGAGACCCAGTACTTC.